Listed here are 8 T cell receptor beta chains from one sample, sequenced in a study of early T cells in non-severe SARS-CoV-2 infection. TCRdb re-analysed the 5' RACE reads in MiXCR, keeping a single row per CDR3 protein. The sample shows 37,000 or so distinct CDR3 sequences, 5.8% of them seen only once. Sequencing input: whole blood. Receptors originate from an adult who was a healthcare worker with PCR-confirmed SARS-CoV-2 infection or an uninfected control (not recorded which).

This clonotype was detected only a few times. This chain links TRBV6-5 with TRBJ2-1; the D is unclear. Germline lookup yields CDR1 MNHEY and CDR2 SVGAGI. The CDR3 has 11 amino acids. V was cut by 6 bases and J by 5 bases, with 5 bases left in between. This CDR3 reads CASSTNNEQFF. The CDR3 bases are TGTGCCAGCAGCACAAACAATGAGCAGTTCTTC.

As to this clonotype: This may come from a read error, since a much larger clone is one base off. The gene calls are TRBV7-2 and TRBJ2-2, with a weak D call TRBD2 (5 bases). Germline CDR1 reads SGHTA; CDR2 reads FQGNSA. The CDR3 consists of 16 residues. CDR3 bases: TGTGCCAGCAGCTTTGCGGGCTACGCGAACACCGGGGAGCTGTATTTT. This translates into CASSFAGYANTGELYF.

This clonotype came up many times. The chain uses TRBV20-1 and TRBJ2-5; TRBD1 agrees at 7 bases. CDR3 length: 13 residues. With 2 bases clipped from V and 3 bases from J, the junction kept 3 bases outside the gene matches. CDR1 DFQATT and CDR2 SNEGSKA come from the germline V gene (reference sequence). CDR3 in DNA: TGCAGTGCTAGACGCAGGGGGAAAGAGACCCAGTACTTC. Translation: CSARRRGKETQYF.

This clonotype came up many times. CDR3 DNA sequence: TGTGCCAGCAGCACGCCGCGACTAGCGGGGATCCAGTTCTTC. Residues: CASSTPRLAGIQFF. The genes are TRBV11-2 and TRBJ2-1; 11 bases line up with TRBD2. CDR1 SGHAT and CDR2 FQNNGV come from the germline V gene. This CDR3 spans 14 amino acids. After removal of 5 bases from V and 13 bases from J, the junction contained 10 bases not matched to a gene.

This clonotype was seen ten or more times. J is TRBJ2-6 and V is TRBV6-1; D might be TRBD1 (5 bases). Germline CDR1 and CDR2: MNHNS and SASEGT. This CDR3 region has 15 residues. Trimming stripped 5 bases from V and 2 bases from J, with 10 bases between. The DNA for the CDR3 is TGTGCCAGCAGTCGAAAGACAGCTGGGGCCAACGTCCTGACTTTC. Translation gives CASSRKTAGANVLTF.

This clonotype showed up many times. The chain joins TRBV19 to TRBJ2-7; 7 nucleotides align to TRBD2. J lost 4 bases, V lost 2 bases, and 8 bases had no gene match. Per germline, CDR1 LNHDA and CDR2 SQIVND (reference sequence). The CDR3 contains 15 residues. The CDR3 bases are TGTGCCAGTAGTATAACGGCTAGCGGACGGTACGAGCAGTACTTC. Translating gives CASSITASGRYEQYF.

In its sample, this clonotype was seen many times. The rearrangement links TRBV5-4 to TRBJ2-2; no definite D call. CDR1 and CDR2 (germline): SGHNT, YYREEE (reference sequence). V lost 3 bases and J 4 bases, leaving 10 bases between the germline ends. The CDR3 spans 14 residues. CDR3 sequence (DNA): TGTGCCAGCAGCTGGACCCGTGGCACCGGGGAGCTGTTTTTT. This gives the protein CASSWTRGTGELFF.

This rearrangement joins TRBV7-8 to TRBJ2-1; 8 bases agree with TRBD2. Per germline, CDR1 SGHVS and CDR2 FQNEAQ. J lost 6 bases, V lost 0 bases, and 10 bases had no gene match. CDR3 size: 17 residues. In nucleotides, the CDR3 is TGTGCCAGCAGCTTAGCGCGAGATAGCGGGACAACCAATGAGCAGTTCTTC. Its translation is CASSLARDSGTTNEQFF.